The clone carrying this T cell receptor (beta chain) has a count of ten or more. CDR3 length: 16 amino acids. V dropped 1 base and J dropped 4; count of bases not matched to a gene: 8. The sample comes from a study of T cells after yellow fever vaccination. They built TCR cDNA with 5'RACE template switching, a step that put in a universal primer site and UMIs. TCRdb itself ran the 5' RACE reads through MiXCR, one entry per CDR3 protein. The profile shows some 110,000 distinct CDR3 sequences, under 8% of them singletons. The receptor's source is a man younger than 30 who received the YFV17D yellow fever vaccine. The material was CD4+ T cells sorted from PBMCs, obtained roughly 10 days after the first yellow fever vaccination. The chain joins TRBV12-3 or TRBV12-4 to TRBJ2-3; 7 bases are shared with TRBD1. CDR3 sequence (DNA): TGTGCCAGCAGTTTAGTTCCAGGGGGAAAATCAGATACGCAGTATTTT. This sequence encodes CASSLVPGGKSDTQYF.